What follows are 28 T cell receptor beta chains derived from one specimen sequenced in a study of blood T cells in healthy people across ages. A second PCR, run for about 7 to 11 cycles, used a sample-barcoded 5' primer plus a J-beta primer mix. In TCRdb, the 5' RACE reads were re-called with MiXCR into one record per CDR3 protein. The data show some 1.5 million distinct CDR3 sequences, 28% seen once. Input material: blood. The origin of the receptors is a woman under 40 in good health.

This chain links TRBV21-1 with TRBJ2-5; the table's TRBD2 call for D was not verified on the DNA. TRBV21-1 is a pseudogene locus. This CDR3 contains 15 residues. CDR3 protein: CASKRGGLAEETQYF. The CDR3 DNA is TGTGCCAGCAAGAGAGGGGGACTAGCGGAAGAGACCCAGTACTTC.

The chain couples TRBV4-1 to TRBJ2-3; TRBD2 is a possible D gene (6 bases). The CDR3 loop spans 15 amino acids. Deletions cut 0 bases from V and 2 bases from J, with 9 bases between. Per the germline V gene, CDR1 is MGHRA and CDR2 is YSYEKL. CDR3: CASSQDSGATDTQYF. The CDR3 DNA reads as TGCGCCAGCAGCCAAGACTCGGGAGCCACAGATACGCAGTATTTT.

The sample holds one count of this clonotype. This chain links TRBV24-1 with TRBJ2-3, with a tentative D call TRBD2 (5 bases). The germline V gene encodes CDR1 KGHDR and CDR2 SFDVKD. The CDR3 is 17 residues long. V lost 3 bases to trimming and J lost 0 bases, with 15 bases between them. The CDR3 here is CATSDSGAPGSTDTQYF. CDR3 sequence (DNA): TGTGCCACCAGTGATAGCGGCGCCCCCGGTAGCACAGATACGCAGTATTTT.

The gene calls are TRBV12-3 or TRBV12-4 and TRBJ1-2; tentatively, D is TRBD1 (5 bases). CDR3 length equals 14 residues. Trimming left V 4 bases short and J 5 bases short, with 14 bases between. DNA for the CDR3: TGTGCCAGCAGTTCTTACCGGGACCCTTATGGCTACACCTTC. It encodes CASSSYRDPYGYTF.

The genes are TRBV12-3 or TRBV12-4 and TRBJ1-2; D is uncertain. V lost 6 bases, J lost 6 bases, and 14 bases lay in between. This CDR3 comprises 13 residues. CDR3 sequence (DNA): TGTGCCAGCAGCGGAGGGCTCCCGGATGGCTACACCTTC. This encodes CASSGGLPDGYTF.

This clonotype has only a few counts. V gene TRBV20-1 combines with J gene TRBJ1-2; D possibly corresponds to TRBD1 (6 bases). The CDR3 sequence is 15 residues long. Germline CDR1 is DFQATT and CDR2 is SNEGSKA (reference sequence). V was pared by 0 bases and J by 1 base, with 12 bases between. CDR3 loop: CSARDRGGLNYGYTF. The DNA of the CDR3 is TGCAGTGCTAGAGATCGGGGGGGCCTTAACTATGGCTACACCTTC.

The J gene is TRBJ2-2, the V gene TRBV7-7; TRBD1 matches at 7 bases. The germline V gene encodes CDR1 SSHAT and CDR2 FNYEAQ (reference sequence). Losses at the gene ends were 4 bases for V and 6 bases for J; bases not matched to a gene: 11. The CDR3 is 16 residues long. The DNA for the CDR3 is TGTGCCAGCAGCTCTAGGACAGGAGAAAACGCCGGGGAGCTGTTTTTT. Translation gives CASSSRTGENAGELFF.

This clonotype was observed a few times. This chain uses TRBV6-6 with TRBJ1-2; D perhaps matches TRBD1 (5 bases). Germline V lookup: CDR1 MNHNY, CDR2 SVGAGI (reference sequence). V was pared by 5 bases and J by 7 bases, with 23 bases between. This CDR3 region has 16 residues. CDR3 sequence (DNA): TGTGCCAGCAGTCGAAACCAGGGAGGCCAAAGATTTGGCTACACCTTC. Translated, it gives CASSRNQGGQRFGYTF.

Concerning this clonotype itself: At one of its ends the junction is not consistent with the germline gene, which may arise from a read error. The chain employs TRBV7-9 and TRBJ1-6; D remains unclear. The CDR3 loop spans 15 amino acids. Germline values: CDR1 SEHNR, CDR2 FQNEAQ (reference sequence). The CDR3 DNA is TGTGCCAGCAGCCCAAGCCCTACCCGGGATTCACCCCCCCACTTT. Translated: CASSPSPTRDSPPHF.

The chain carries TRBV28 and TRBJ2-7; D not certain. The CDR3 runs 14 residues. Trimming removed 4 bases from V and 2 bases from J, with 12 bases in between. CDR1 and CDR2 (germline): MDHEN, SYDVKM. The CDR3 is CASSSQLSAYEQYF. The CDR3, as DNA: TGTGCCAGCAGTTCCCAGTTGTCAGCCTACGAGCAGTACTTC.

This clonotype was counted a few times. This chain links TRBV12-3 or TRBV12-4 with TRBJ2-3, with TRBD1 matching over 8 bases. The CDR3 has 14 residues. J was trimmed by 2 bases and V by 5 bases; bases with no gene match: 3. The CDR3 here is CASSNRGYTDTQYF. The CDR3, as DNA: TGTGCCAGCAGTAACAGGGGGTACACAGATACGCAGTATTTT.

This clonotype was counted at least ten times. V gene TRBV20-1 combines with J gene TRBJ2-1, with 11 bases lining up with TRBD2. The germline V gene has CDR1 DFQATT and CDR2 SNEGSKA (reference sequence). Trimming at V came to 0 bases and at J to 6 bases, leaving 7 bases not matched to a gene. The CDR3 sequence is 16 residues long. The CDR3 is CSARDLLAGGLNEQFF. Written as DNA, the CDR3 is TGCAGTGCTAGAGATCTGCTAGCGGGGGGTCTCAATGAGCAGTTCTTC.

This chain connects TRBV9 to TRBJ2-3; D is perhaps TRBD2 (6 bases). V lost 0 bases and J 0 bases, leaving 11 bases between the germline ends. The germline V gene has CDR1 SGDLS and CDR2 YYNGEE. There are 16 residues in the CDR3. CDR3: CASSVGLGHSTDTQYF. Written as DNA, the CDR3 is TGTGCCAGCAGCGTAGGACTAGGCCATAGCACAGATACGCAGTATTTT. The full variable domain, with the rest looked up from reference TRBV9 and TRBJ2-3, is DSGVTQTPKHLITATGQRVTLRCSPRSGDLSVYWYQQSLDQGLQFLIQYYNGEERAKGNILERFSAQQFPDLHSELNLSSLELGDSALYFCASSVGLGHSTDTQYFGPGTRLTVL.

V gene TRBV4-3 combines with J gene TRBJ2-5, with TRBD1 as a possible D gene (5 bases). Judging by the DNA end, TRBJ2-7 fits better; the J call may be wrong. Germline loops: CDR1 LGHNA, CDR2 YSLEER. This CDR3 is 15 amino acids long. CDR3 region: CASSLQVSMEYEQYF. DNA for the CDR3: TGCGCCAGCAGCCTACAGGTTTCCATGGAATACGAGCAGTACTTC.

The chain carries TRBV4-2 and TRBJ1-6; D is ambiguous. The CDR3 extends over 13 amino acids. Trimming removed 1 base at V and 8 bases at J, with 6 bases between. The V gene's germline CDR1 is LGHNA and CDR2 YNFKEQ. The CDR3 coding sequence is TGTGCCAGCAGCCAAGTCGGGGATTCACCCCTCCACTTT. Translating gives CASSQVGDSPLHF.

This clonotype showed up many times. The rearrangement uses TRBV6-1 and TRBJ2-7; no clear D. V was clipped by 4 bases and J by 4 bases, with 11 bases between them. Germline values: CDR1 MNHNS, CDR2 SASEGT. CDR3 size: 13 residues. Here the CDR3 DNA reads TGTGCCAGCAGTGCCCAAACTACTTACGAGCAGTACTTC. Amino acids: CASSAQTTYEQYF.

The chain is built from TRBV21-1 and TRBJ1-4; no DNA check was done on the table's D call, TRBD1. TRBV21-1 is given as a pseudogene. The CDR3 totals 16 residues. The CDR3, as DNA: TGTGCCAGCAGCCCCCCGACAGGGAGGGCTAATGAAAAACTGTTTTTT. Protein: CASSPPTGRANEKLFF.

The table lists this clonotype with a few counts. The DNA of the CDR3 is TGTGCCAGCAAGGAGGGTTGGGGCTCCTACGAGCAGTACTTC. This translates into CASKEGWGSYEQYF. The rearrangement joins TRBV11-2 to TRBJ2-7; TRBD2 is a possible D gene (6 bases). Trimming removed 7 bases at V and 0 bases at J, with 13 bases between. CDR1 and CDR2 (germline): SGHAT, FQNNGV. This CDR3 has 14 amino acids.

Only a few counts were recorded for this clonotype. The rearrangement links TRBV12-3 or TRBV12-4 to TRBJ2-1; perhaps TRBD1 as D (6 bases). This CDR3 spans 14 amino acids. V dropped 6 bases and J dropped 8 bases, with 17 bases sitting between them. CDR3 sequence: CASSIQGPKDEQFF. The CDR3 DNA sequence: TGTGCCAGCAGCATACAGGGCCCTAAGGATGAGCAGTTCTTC.

There are a few counts of this clonotype. The rearrangement joins TRBV10-3 to TRBJ2-7; 8 bases align to TRBD2. Germline V gives CDR1 ENHRY, CDR2 SYGVKD. J was trimmed by 0 bases and V by 3 bases; bases with no gene match: 10. The CDR3 sequence is 17 residues long. The CDR3 DNA reads as TGTGCCATCAGTGATTCTACTAGCGGAGGGAGCTCCTACGAGCAGTACTTC. This translates into CAISDSTSGGSSYEQYF.

This clonotype was observed a few times. This chain connects TRBV7-9 to TRBJ2-4; 9 nucleotides agree with TRBD2. Germline V CDR1 and CDR2: SEHNR, FQNEAQ (reference sequence). V trimming: 2 bases; J trimming: 15 bases; junction bases outside the gene matches: 11. The CDR3 has 14 residues. For the CDR3, the DNA is TGTGCCAGCAGCTTAAGGCGGGAGGGCCAAAATATGTACTTC. Its translation is CASSLRREGQNMYF.

Points on this clonotype: A much bigger clone sits one base away, suggesting this may be a read error. The chain combines TRBV7-3 with TRBJ2-6; TRBD1 is a possible D gene (5 bases). CDR1 and CDR2 from the germline V gene are SGHTA and FQGTGA. The length of the CDR3 is 15 residues. The CDR3 sequence: CASSLKGPGANVRTF. CDR3 coding DNA: TGTGCCAGCAGCTTAAAAGGGCCTGGGGCCAACGTCCGGACTTTC.

This rearrangement joins TRBV10-3 to TRBJ2-1; 11 nucleotides match TRBD2. The CDR3 contains 22 residues. V trimming: 4 bases; J trimming: 2 bases; junction bases outside the gene matches: 22. Germline V CDR1 and CDR2: ENHRY, SYGVKD. The CDR3 region is CAISVWAAKGTSGGHAYNEQFF. The DNA for the CDR3 is TGTGCCATCAGTGTGTGGGCGGCCAAGGGGACTAGCGGAGGACACGCCTACAATGAGCAGTTCTTC.

This clonotype occurred many times. The chain carries TRBV5-1 and TRBJ2-3; no definite D call. V was cut by 1 base and J by 0 bases, with 15 bases left in between. Germline V lookup: CDR1 SGHRS, CDR2 YFSETQ. The length of the CDR3 is 17 residues. The CDR3 sequence is CASSLFQSFASTDTQYF. In DNA form, the CDR3 reads TGCGCCAGCAGCTTGTTCCAGTCTTTTGCTAGCACAGATACGCAGTATTTT.

The chain joins TRBV12-3 or TRBV12-4 to TRBJ1-1; D is ambiguous. V was clipped by 3 bases and J by 3 bases, with 8 bases between them. This CDR3 has 13 amino acids. The CDR3 loop is CASSFRRDTEAFF. The CDR3 nucleotides are TGTGCCAGCAGTTTTCGGAGGGACACTGAAGCTTTCTTT.

In the case of this clonotype: Possible read error: a much larger clone is one base away. The chain joins TRBV20-1 to TRBJ2-1; D is uncertain. V lost 3 bases, J lost 0 bases, and 6 bases lay in between. This CDR3 spans 13 amino acids. Germline CDR1 DFQATT, CDR2 SNEGSKA (reference sequence). The CDR3 DNA is TGCAGTGCTAGGCGGAACTCCTACAATGAGCAGTTCTTC. Translating gives CSARRNSYNEQFF.

The chain combines TRBV20-1 with TRBJ1-6; D ambiguous. Looked up from germline, CDR1 is DFQATT and CDR2 is SNEGSKA (reference sequence). Trimming took off 0 bases at V and 0 bases at J, with 12 bases between the two ends. The CDR3 extends over 17 amino acids. CDR3: CSARDNWANSYNSPLHF. DNA of the CDR3: TGCAGTGCTAGAGATAACTGGGCCAACTCCTATAATTCACCCCTCCACTTT.

Regarding this clonotype: A much larger clone differs by one base, so this may be a read error. This chain connects TRBV29-1 to TRBJ2-7; D perhaps matches TRBD2 (6 bases). V lost 7 bases and J lost 1, with 17 bases in between. CDR1 and CDR2 (germline): SQVTM, ANQGSEA. The CDR3 length is 14 residues. The CDR3, as DNA: TGCAGCGCTGGGTGGGCTAGCGAATCCTACGAGCAGTACTTC. This encodes CSAGWASESYEQYF.